The 14 T cell receptor beta chains below were found in one sample sequenced in a study of T-cell reconstitution after alpha-beta-depleted transplantation in children. The TCRbeta library was prepared with unique molecular identifiers. TCRdb independently ran MiXCR on the PCR reads; one entry per CDR3 protein. The top ten hold less than 15% of the sample, which has around 500,000 distinct CDR3 sequences, roughly 23% seen once. The sequencing used PBMCs, mostly from graft donor cells, collected 360 days after TCRalphabeta/CD19-depleted stem cell transplant. These receptors were obtained from a boy in the first two years of life who had a stem cell transplant for acute myeloid leukemia, so the T cells may come from the graft donor.

This clonotype has more than one count but fewer than ten. The chain uses TRBV20-1 and TRBJ1-4, with a weak D call TRBD1 (5 bases). CDR1 is DFQATT and CDR2 is SNEGSKA in the germline V gene (reference sequence). This CDR3 is 12 amino acids long. Trimming left V 4 bases short and J 8 bases short, with 11 bases between. CDR3 sequence (DNA): TGCAGTGCTATTAAGGGGAGGGAAAAACTGTTTTTT. Translating it yields CSAIKGREKLFF.

This clonotype was counted between two and nine times. The chain joins TRBV20-1 to TRBJ2-5; perhaps TRBD1 as D (7 bases). This CDR3 has 14 residues. Trimming cost V 1 base and J 9 bases, with 18 bases left between them. Per the germline V gene, CDR1 is DFQATT and CDR2 is SNEGSKA (reference sequence). The CDR3 DNA follows: TGCAGTGCTAGAGGCCAGGGGGGTTTTGTGGCCCAGTACTTC. It codes for CSARGQGGFVAQYF.

The V and J genes are TRBV12-3 or TRBV12-4 and TRBJ1-1; D is possibly TRBD1 (5 bases). V lost 8 bases to trimming and J lost 1 base, with 17 bases between them. CDR3 length: 15 amino acids. CDR3 DNA sequence: TGTGCCAGCGCTACCCAAGGGACTAGGAACACTGAAGCTTTCTTT. This sequence encodes CASATQGTRNTEAFF.

The chain uses TRBV20-1 and TRBJ2-6; possibly TRBD1 or TRBD2 for D (5 bases each). V lost 3 bases, J lost 0 bases, and 9 bases lay in between. The CDR3 is 15 residues long. Germline loops: CDR1 DFQATT, CDR2 SNEGSKA (reference sequence). CDR3 DNA sequence: TGCAGTGCTAGTCGAGGGACCTCTGGGGCCAACGTCCTGACTTTC. Amino acids: CSASRGTSGANVLTF.

At least ten counts were recorded for this clonotype. V usage is TRBV12-3 or TRBV12-4 and J usage is TRBJ2-3; possibly TRBD1 for D (5 bases). This CDR3 is built from 14 residues. The V end lost 5 bases, the J end lost 2 bases, and 11 bases lay between the germline ends. Here the CDR3 reads CASSRARDTDTQYF. The CDR3 DNA reads TGTGCCAGCAGTAGGGCCAGGGACACAGATACGCAGTATTTT.

This clonotype was observed a few times. The rearrangement uses TRBV20-1 and TRBJ2-5, with 7 nucleotides matching TRBD2. The CDR3 covers 14 residues. V lost 3 bases and J lost 4; bases outside the gene matches: 8. Germline-derived CDR1 and CDR2 are DFQATT and SNEGSKA (reference sequence). The CDR3 is CSASRGLVPETQYF. CDR3 coding DNA: TGCAGTGCTAGCCGAGGACTAGTTCCAGAGACCCAGTACTTC.

The J gene is TRBJ2-5, the V gene TRBV15, with D tentatively TRBD1 (6 bases). The V end was cut by 8 bases, the J end by 5 bases, with 12 bases between. Germline V gene sequence: CDR1 LNHNV, CDR2 YYDKDF (reference sequence). The CDR3 is 12 residues long. CDR3 in amino acids: CATSQGWETQYF. The CDR3 DNA is TGTGCCACCTCCCAGGGGTGGGAGACCCAGTACTTC.

The DNA for the CDR3 is TGTGCCAGCAGCTTTGGACAGGTGGTCGGTTCACCCCTCCACTTT. Its protein is CASSFGQVVGSPLHF. The J gene is TRBJ1-6, the V gene TRBV7-9, with TRBD1 matching over 7 bases. V shed 3 bases, J shed 9 bases, and the junction held 8 bases outside the gene matches. Per the germline V gene, CDR1 is SEHNR and CDR2 is FQNEAQ (reference sequence). The CDR3 is 15 amino acids.

This clonotype showed up many times. The chain couples TRBV29-1 to TRBJ1-1; no definite D call. The V end lost 4 bases, the J end lost 5 bases, and 11 bases lay between the germline ends. Germline V CDR1 and CDR2: SQVTM, ANQGSEA. The CDR3 covers 12 residues. The CDR3 DNA is TGCAGCGTTGGCCGCAGCCTAACTGAAGCTTTCTTT. This encodes CSVGRSLTEAFF.

The chain has TRBV7-8 and TRBJ1-2; no reliable D call. The V gene's germline CDR1 is SGHVS and CDR2 FQNEAQ. V shed 1 base and J shed 0 bases, with 18 bases lying between them. The CDR3 covers 18 residues. DNA of the CDR3: TGTGCCAGCAGCTTAGGGTTGATACTAGACATTGCTAACTATGGCTACACCTTC. Amino acid sequence: CASSLGLILDIANYGYTF.

This chain connects TRBV7-2 to TRBJ1-2; 8 bases agree with TRBD1. With 5 bases clipped from V and 4 bases from J, the junction kept 6 bases outside the gene matches. The CDR3 is made up of 14 amino acids. Looked up from germline, CDR1 is SGHTA and CDR2 is FQGNSA. The CDR3 loop is CASSLGQGPYGYTF. CDR3 nucleotide sequence: TGTGCCAGCAGCCTCGGACAGGGACCCTATGGCTACACCTTC. Full variable domain (missing parts from reference TRBV7-2 and TRBJ1-2): GAGVSQSPSNKVTEKGKDVELRCDPISGHTALYWYRQSLGQGLEFLIYFQGNSAPDKSGLPSDRFSAERTGGSVSTLTIQRTQQEDSAVYLCASSLGQGPYGYTFGSGTRLTVV.

J is TRBJ1-4 and V is TRBV15, with TRBD1 matching 8 bases. The V gene's germline CDR1 is LNHNV and CDR2 YYDKDF (reference sequence). The ends lost 4 bases at V and 7 bases at J; junction bases unmatched: 11. The CDR3 is made up of 16 amino acids. CDR3 coding DNA: TGTGCCACCAGCACAAATGACAGGGGTAACGGTGAAAAACTGTTTTTT. It specifies CATSTNDRGNGEKLFF. Together with reference TRBV15 and TRBJ1-4, the CDR3 gives the full variable domain: DAMVIQNPRYQVTQFGKPVTLSCSQTLNHNVMYWYQQKSSQAPKLLFHYYDKDFNNEADTPDNFQSRRPNTSFCFLDIRSPGLGDTAMYLCATSTNDRGNGEKLFFGSGTQLSVL.

V usage is TRBV12-3 or TRBV12-4 and J usage is TRBJ2-3, with 12 bases identical to TRBD2. The V segment lost 2 bases and the J segment 4 bases; nucleotides outside the gene matches: 1. This CDR3 comprises 15 residues. CDR3 residues: CASSLTSGRSDTQYF. Written as DNA, the CDR3 is TGTGCCAGCAGTTTAACTAGCGGGAGGTCAGATACGCAGTATTTT.

In its sample, this clonotype was seen many times. The gene calls are TRBV5-1 and TRBJ2-5, with TRBD2 identical over 14 bases. V shed 2 bases, J shed 2 bases, and the junction held 2 bases outside the gene matches. CDR3 length: 16 amino acids. CDR1 SGHRS and CDR2 YFSETQ come from the germline V gene. The CDR3 reads CASSFRLAGGQETQYF. The DNA of the CDR3 is TGCGCCAGCAGCTTTCGACTAGCGGGGGGGCAAGAGACCCAGTACTTC.